The source of this T cell receptor (beta chain) is a study of a mutant IDH1 vaccine in newly diagnosed glioma (dated by TCRdb to the early 2020s). Regarding the research as a whole: Vaccination was initiated 4-6 weeks after radiotherapy alone, or concurrently with temozolomide cycles in the chemotherapy-containing groups. Longitudinal TCRB deep sequencing was performed for about 25 treated patients wherever samples were available for exploratory analyses. Visit V12 was the week-35 safety follow-up and visit V13 was the week-47 end of study. Before enrollment, most patients had been given radiochemotherapy with temozolomide as standard therapy, while the rest had received either radiotherapy alone or temozolomide alone. Six visits were used for peripheral blood collection: V03 (baseline), V05, V07, V10, V12 and V13. Of the roughly 32 treated patients, approximately 62% were male and approximately 38% were female, and a mean age of approximately 40 years was recorded. The study at large found these results: The authors noted that analyses of patient blood samples could not be reproduced because of sample limitations. Selection of PBMC samples for TCRB deep sequencing was based on availability. Immune responses induced by the vaccine were seen in approximately 93% of patients across multiple MHC alleles. Pseudoprogression appeared unrelated to alterations in the top peripheral T cell clonotypes detected by TCRB sequencing.

CDR1 and CDR2 are drawn from the germline V gene: SQVTM, ANQGSEA. Counted from cysteine to phenylalanine, this CDR3 has 12 amino acids. Of all the DNA, just the CDR3 is kept, 36 bases in frame from base 1. Trimming takes 2 bases from V and 4 bases from J, and the germline ends sit 8 bases apart. Turning to this clone: Its antigen is not yet known. Qualities for individual bases were not recorded, and no much larger clone is one base off.

Libraries were prepared through the immunoSEQ multiplex PCR assay. Rearranged TCR beta chain sequences were amplified using the hsTCRB Kit according to the manufacturer's protocol. TCRB libraries were sequenced on an Illumina MiSeq. The study's own analysis went as follows. Demultiplexing, trimming and gene mapping were performed with the kit vendor's proprietary platform. TCRdb's version of the immuneACCESS table is confined to in-frame rearrangements and falls short of the full clone set. An unresolved V gene accounts for under half of the shortfall where checked; the remainder is of unknown origin. V and J calls and clone size follow that table, whereas D and trimming were derived from the DNA. The sample data list over 75,000 clones, and 75% to 90% of these were observed just once. In total, the top ten clones hold 5.2% of the sample. The meaning of the sample's time point label: week 47, end of study. Every vaccine dose consisted of 300 ug of a 20-mer mutant IDH1 peptide in Montanide, administered subcutaneously together with topical imiquimod. Eight vaccinations were administered to patients in weeks 1, 3, 5, 7, 11, 15, 19 and 23, corresponding to visits V03 through V10. Newly diagnosed WHO grade 3 or 4 IDH1-mutant astrocytomas showing loss of nuclear ATRX were present in the donors. The samples were drawn from NOA16, a multicentre, single-arm, open-label phase I trial in Germany that tested a mutant IDH1 peptide vaccine in humans for the first time. Genomic DNA for TCRB sequencing was extracted from EDTA blood using the DNeasy Blood and Tissue Kit.

The specimen comprised PBMCs, sampled from a glioma patient whose treatment included an IDH1 peptide vaccine. The source of this sequence is a man between 40 and 49 years old with glioma. Recombination linked TRBV29-1 to TRBJ1-2; matching of 5 bases hints at TRBD1 as the D gene. CDR3 region: CSVESGLYGYTF. DNA sequence: TGCAGCGTTGAATCAGGGCTCTATGGCTACACCTTC.